The T cell receptor (beta chain) described here comes from a study of long-term antiretroviral therapy in people with HIV. At the level of the study: There is a gap of about a decade between the earliest samples and the later 2015 immediate-ART recommendation.

The V gene lost 3 bases and the J gene lost 0 bases, with 9 bases spanning the gap. This CDR3 comprises 14 residues. The germline V gene has CDR1 KGHSH and CDR2 LQKENI. This was the immunoSEQ v3.0 assay at survey level. Profiling relied on immunoSEQ multiplex PCR, and the TCRdb table lists in-frame clones only, not all of them. The sample contains 12,000 or so clones, about 80% of which appear only once. Study results and caveats: Upon ART, diversity increased but remained lower than transplant donor controls. Controls had broader CDR3 length ranges than HIV repertoires did. Clonal populations expanded prior to ART predominated within the repertoire at all time points.

Note on this clone: Its antigen is unidentified.

The receptor was derived from a man in his forties with HIV. The rearrangement links TRBV18 to TRBJ2-7; no reliable D call. The sample in question was unsorted PBMCs, obtained less than 3.3 years before starting antiretroviral therapy. CDR3 DNA sequence: TGTGCCAGCTCACCCCTGGGCAACTCCTACGAGCAGTACTTC. Its translation is CASSPLGNSYEQYF.